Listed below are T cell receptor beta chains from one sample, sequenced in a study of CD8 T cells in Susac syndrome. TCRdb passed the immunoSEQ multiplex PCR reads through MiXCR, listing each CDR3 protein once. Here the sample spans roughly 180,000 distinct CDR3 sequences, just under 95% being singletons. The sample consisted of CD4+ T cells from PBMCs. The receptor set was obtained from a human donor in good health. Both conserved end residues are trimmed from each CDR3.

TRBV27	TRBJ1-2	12	ASSLHGGGGGYT
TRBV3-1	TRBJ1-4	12	ASSFGQGSEKLF
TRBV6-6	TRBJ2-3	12	ASSYRGDTDTQY
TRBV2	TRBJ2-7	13	ASSRGLAGSYEQY
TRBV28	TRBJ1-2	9	ASETNYGYT
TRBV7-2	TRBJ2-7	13	ASSLGLAGPYEQY
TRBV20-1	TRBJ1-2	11	SARVGATYGYT
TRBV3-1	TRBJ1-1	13	ASSLSMGTVSEAF
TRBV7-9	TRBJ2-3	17	ASSLPLAGGGKGADTQY
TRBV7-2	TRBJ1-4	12	ASSSTRAGEKLF
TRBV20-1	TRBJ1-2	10	SAREGSYGYT
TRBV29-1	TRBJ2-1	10	SESRVSNEQF
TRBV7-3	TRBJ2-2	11	ASSPQFAGELF
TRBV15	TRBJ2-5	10	ATTSGQETQY
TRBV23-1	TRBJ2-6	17	ASSQSPTGQVAGANVLT
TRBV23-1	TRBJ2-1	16	ASSQSQGRRLWFNEQF
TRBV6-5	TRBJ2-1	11	ASSGLALNEQF
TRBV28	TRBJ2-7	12	ASSLSSGRHEQY
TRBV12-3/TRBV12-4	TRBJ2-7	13	ASRPTASSSYEQY
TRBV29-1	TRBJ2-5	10	SVEDNSETQY
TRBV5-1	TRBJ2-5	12	ASSFSPQGETQY
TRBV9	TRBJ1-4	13	ASSAYSTTNEKLF
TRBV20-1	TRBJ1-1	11	SARTRRDKEAF
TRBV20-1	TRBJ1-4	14	SARERRFATNEKLF
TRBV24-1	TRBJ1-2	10	ATSDSAYGYT
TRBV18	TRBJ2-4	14	ASSKSGTLAKNIQY
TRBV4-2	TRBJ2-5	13	ASSLLPSGGETQY
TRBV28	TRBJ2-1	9	ASTWRDEQF
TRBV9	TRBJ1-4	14	ASSAWTGGSNEKLF
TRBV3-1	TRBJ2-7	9	ASSQWNEQY
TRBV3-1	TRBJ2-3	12	ASSQGVGTDTQY
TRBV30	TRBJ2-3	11	AWSVLSTDTQY
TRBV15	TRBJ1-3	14	ATSRDPGTGGNTIY
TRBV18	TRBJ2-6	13	ASSPRFSGANVLT
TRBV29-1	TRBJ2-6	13	SVEVPGSGANVLT
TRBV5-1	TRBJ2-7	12	ASSFGDKVYEQY
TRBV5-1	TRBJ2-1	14	ASSLEVGRIYNEQF
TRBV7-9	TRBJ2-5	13	ASSFPRRQGETQY
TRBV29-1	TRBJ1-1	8	SVMEGGAF